The subject of this entry is one TCR beta chain. Its antigen is unidentified. In TCRdb, the 5' RACE reads were re-called with MiXCR into one record per CDR3 protein. There are about 200,000 distinct CDR3 sequences in the sample; around 9.1% occur only once, and 3.5% lies in the top ten. The sample originates from a study of T-cell memory formation after mild COVID-19. As for the study in general: Across donors, TCR clusters were largely donor specific. General study results and limits: For second-wave clones that peaked at day 37, SARS-CoV-2 specificity went unverified. The study found contracting CD4+ clones mainly in CM and EM and contracting CD8+ clones in EMRA.

The germline gives CDR1 MNHNY, CDR2 SVGAGI (reference sequence). This CDR3 contains 14 residues. With 0 bases removed from V and 4 bases from J, the gap between germline ends came to 8 bases. The chain is built from TRBV6-6 and TRBJ2-3; D call uncertain. Sequences were obtained from PBMCs or a T cell subset sorted from them (not recorded which). This sequence originates from a man aged 18 to 29 who had mild COVID-19 (a few samples of this study predate the infection). Cell type and time point are not known. The CDR3 is CASSYSAPADTQYF. For the CDR3, the DNA is TGTGCCAGCAGTTACTCGGCGCCTGCAGATACGCAGTATTTT.